The clone carrying this T cell receptor beta chain was seen only once. The data stem from a study of cytomegalovirus exposure and HLA in healthy donors. Losses at the gene ends were 3 bases for V and 2 bases for J; bases not matched to a gene: 4. The CDR3 length is 14 residues. Germline loops: CDR1 ENHRY, CDR2 SYGVKD. PCR employed 60 Vbeta and 13 Jbeta primers. Assay used: immunoSEQ multiplex PCR; TCRdb lists only in-frame clones, some missing. The table includes about 180,000 clones, 84% detected once. J is TRBJ2-7 and V is TRBV10-3; 7 bases are a match to TRBD1. Sequencing input: PBMCs. The receptor's source is a man aged 25-40 years in good health and CMV-seronegative. The CDR3 nucleotides read TGTGCCATCAGTGAAGGGGGCGAGACCTACGAGCAGTACTTC. Amino acids: CAISEGGETYEQYF.